This entry lists 5 T cell receptor beta chains sequenced from one sample in a study of Graves' ophthalmopathy and Graves' hyperthyroidism listed by TCRdb under 2018. Sequencing used an Illumina HiSeq 2000. For repertoire sequencing, TCR beta CDR3 regions were amplified from RNA transcripts. The first round of RT-PCR was done with HTBI primers and the Qiagen OneStep RT-PCR kit, and was followed by a second round of multiplex PCR, then size selection and purification. Starting from the raw public reads, TCRdb applied fastp trimming at Q25, assembled clones with MiXCR and retained in-frame beta chains. Here each entry gathers all rows of one CDR3 protein and keeps the most common genes and DNA. The sample table records about 200,000 distinct CDR3 sequences; roughly 29% of these occur just once. Around 9.8% of the sample is held by the ten biggest clonotypes. Material: peripheral blood. These receptors were collected from a middle-aged man with Graves' ophthalmopathy. Donor details come from another sample of the same person, matched by shared clones.

This clonotype was counted at least ten times. This chain links TRBV2 with TRBJ2-4, with unresolved D. The CDR3 is 11 residues long. Germline loops: CDR1 SNHLY, CDR2 FYNNEI. Trimming removed 5 bases at V and 7 bases at J, with 6 bases between. The CDR3 reads CASSRQNIQYF. CDR3 nucleotides: TGTGCCAGCAGTAGGCAGAACATTCAGTACTTC.

The chain employs TRBV27 and TRBJ1-2; TRBD1 agrees at 11 bases. The trim removed 4 bases at V and 6 bases at J, leaving 4 bases unmatched. The length of the CDR3 is 14 residues. Germline V lookup: CDR1 MNHEY, CDR2 SMNVEV (reference sequence). Here the CDR3 reads CASSSDRGQDGYTF. As DNA, the CDR3 is TGTGCCAGCAGTTCGGACAGGGGGCAAGATGGCTACACCTTC.

This clonotype was seen at least ten times. The chain recombines TRBV10-3 with TRBJ2-7, with 10 positions matching TRBD1. The CDR3 extends over 15 amino acids. The ends lost 10 bases at V and 4 bases at J; junction bases unmatched: 13. The V gene's germline CDR1 is ENHRY and CDR2 SYGVKD. CDR3 region: CATLRDRGVGYEQYF. The CDR3 DNA reads as TGTGCCACGCTCCGGGACAGGGGTGTTGGATACGAGCAGTACTTC.

This clonotype was observed at least ten times. This chain uses TRBV4-3 with TRBJ1-2, with no clear D. V gave up 0 bases and J gave up 8 bases, with 7 bases separating them. The germline V gene encodes CDR1 LGHNA and CDR2 YSLEER. CDR3 size: 12 residues. The CDR3 nucleotides read TGCGCCAGCAGCCAAGATAGAAGGGGCTACACCTTC. This sequence encodes CASSQDRRGYTF.

This clonotype was seen repeatedly, ten times or more. This chain connects TRBV7-6 to TRBJ2-7, with D possibly called TRBD1 or TRBD2 (7 bases each). Germline CDR1 reads SGHVS; CDR2 reads FNYEAQ. V dropped 7 bases and J dropped 2 bases, with 15 bases sitting between them. This CDR3 is 14 amino acids long. The CDR3 here is CASNSQGGPYEQYF. Here the CDR3 DNA reads TGTGCCAGCAACTCCCAGGGGGGGCCCTACGAGCAGTACTTC.